Given below is one TCR beta chain in context. The RNA input was roughly 0.45 to 1 ug, and it was reverse transcribed with random hexamers. The authors amplified TCR beta CDR3 across 54 Vbeta and 13 Jbeta using immunoSEQ multiplex PCR. MiXCR, applied by TCRdb to the immunoSEQ multiplex PCR reads, yields one record per CDR3 protein. The sample includes 150,000 to 200,000 distinct CDR3 sequences, approximately 95% of them seen just once. The entry originates in a study of CD8 T cells in Susac syndrome. The germline V gene has CDR1 LNHNV and CDR2 YYDKDF (reference sequence). The CDR3 runs to 16 residues. V lost 3 bases to trimming and J lost 8 bases, with 22 bases between them.

The specimen was CD8+ T cells from PBMCs. The TCR originated in a human donor with multiple sclerosis. The chain links TRBV15 to TRBJ1-2, with a possible D match to TRBD1 (6 bases). For the CDR3, the DNA is TGTGCCACCAGCAGCGATACAGGGATCCCTCCCTGGGGCTACACCTTC. Translated, it gives CATSSDTGIPPWGYTF.